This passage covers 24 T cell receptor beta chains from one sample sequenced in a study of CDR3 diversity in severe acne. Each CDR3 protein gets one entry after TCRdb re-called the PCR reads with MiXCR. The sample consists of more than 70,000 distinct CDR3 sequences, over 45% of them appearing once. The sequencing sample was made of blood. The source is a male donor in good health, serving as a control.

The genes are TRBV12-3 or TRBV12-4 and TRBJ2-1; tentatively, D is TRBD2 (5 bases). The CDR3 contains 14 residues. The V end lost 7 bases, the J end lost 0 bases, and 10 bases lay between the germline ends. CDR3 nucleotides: TGTGCCAGCACCCCGGGGAGCTCCTACAATGAGCAGTTCTTC. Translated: CASTPGSSYNEQFF.

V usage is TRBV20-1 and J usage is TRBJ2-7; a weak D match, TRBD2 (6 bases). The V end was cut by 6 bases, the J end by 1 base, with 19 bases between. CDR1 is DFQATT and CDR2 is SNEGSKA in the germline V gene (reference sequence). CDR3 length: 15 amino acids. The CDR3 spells CSASSGADRSYEQYF. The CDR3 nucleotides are TGCAGTGCGTCCTCGGGAGCCGACAGATCCTACGAGCAGTACTTC.

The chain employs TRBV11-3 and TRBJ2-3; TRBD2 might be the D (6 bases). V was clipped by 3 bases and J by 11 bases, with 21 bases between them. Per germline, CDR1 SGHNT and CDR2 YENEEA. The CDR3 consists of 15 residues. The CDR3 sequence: CASSFAGGGYDEQYF. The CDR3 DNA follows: TGTGCCAGCAGCTTCGCCGGGGGAGGCTACGATGAGCAGTATTTT.

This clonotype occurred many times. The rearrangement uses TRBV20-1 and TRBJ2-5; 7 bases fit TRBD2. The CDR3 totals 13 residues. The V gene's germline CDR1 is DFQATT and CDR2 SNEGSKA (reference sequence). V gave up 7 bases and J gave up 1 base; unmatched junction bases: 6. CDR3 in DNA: TGCAGTGGTGGGACTACCGTCCAAGAGACCCAGTACTTC. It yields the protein CSGGTTVQETQYF.

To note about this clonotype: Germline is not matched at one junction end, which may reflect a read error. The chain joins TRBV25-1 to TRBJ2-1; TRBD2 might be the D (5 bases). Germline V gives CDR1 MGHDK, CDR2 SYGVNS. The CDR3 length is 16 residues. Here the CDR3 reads CASGFNGRTFYNERFF. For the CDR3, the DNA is TGTGCCAGCGGATTCAATGGACGGACTTTTTACAATGAGCGGTTCTTC.

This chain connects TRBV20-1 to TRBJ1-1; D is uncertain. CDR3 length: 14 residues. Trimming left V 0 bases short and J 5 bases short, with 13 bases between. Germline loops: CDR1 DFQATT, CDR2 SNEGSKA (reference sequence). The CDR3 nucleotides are TGCAGTGCTAGAGATCTCGCAGGCCTGACTGAAGCTTTCTTT. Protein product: CSARDLAGLTEAFF.

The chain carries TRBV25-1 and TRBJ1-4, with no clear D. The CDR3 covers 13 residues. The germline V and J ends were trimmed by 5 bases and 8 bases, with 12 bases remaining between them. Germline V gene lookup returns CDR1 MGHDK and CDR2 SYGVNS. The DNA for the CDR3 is TGTGCCAGCAGTTTGCTCCCCGAGGAAAAACTGTTTTTT. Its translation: CASSLLPEEKLFF.

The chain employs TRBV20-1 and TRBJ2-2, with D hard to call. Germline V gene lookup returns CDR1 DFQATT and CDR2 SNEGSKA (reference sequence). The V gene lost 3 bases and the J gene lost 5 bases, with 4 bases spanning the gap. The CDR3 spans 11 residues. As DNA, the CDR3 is TGCAGTGCTAGTGAGACCGGGGAGCTGTTTTTT. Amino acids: CSASETGELFF.

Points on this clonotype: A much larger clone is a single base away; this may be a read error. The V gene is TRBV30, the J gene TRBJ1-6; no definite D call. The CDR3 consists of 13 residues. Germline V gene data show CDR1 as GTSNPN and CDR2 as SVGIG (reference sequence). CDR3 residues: CAWSTGNNSPPHF. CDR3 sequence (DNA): TGTGCCTGGAGTACGGGGAACAATTCACCCCCCCACTTT.

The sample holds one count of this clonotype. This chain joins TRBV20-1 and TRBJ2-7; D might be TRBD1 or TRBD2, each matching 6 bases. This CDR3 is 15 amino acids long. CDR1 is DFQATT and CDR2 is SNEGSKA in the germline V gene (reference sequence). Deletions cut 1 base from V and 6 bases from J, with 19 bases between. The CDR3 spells CSARGNREWGGEQYF. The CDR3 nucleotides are TGCAGTGCTAGAGGAAACAGGGAATGGGGAGGCGAGCAGTACTTC.

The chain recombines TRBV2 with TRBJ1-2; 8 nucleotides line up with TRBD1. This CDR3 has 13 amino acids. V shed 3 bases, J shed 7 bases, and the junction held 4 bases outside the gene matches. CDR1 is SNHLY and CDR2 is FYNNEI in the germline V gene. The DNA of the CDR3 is TGTGCCAGCAGTGAGCAGGGGGCCGGTGGCTACACCTTC. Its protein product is CASSEQGAGGYTF.

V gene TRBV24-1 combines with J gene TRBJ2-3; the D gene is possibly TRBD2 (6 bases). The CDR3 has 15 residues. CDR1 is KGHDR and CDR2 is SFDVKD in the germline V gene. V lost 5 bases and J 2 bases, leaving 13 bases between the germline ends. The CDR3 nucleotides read TGTGCCACCAGTGTTGGTAGCGGATACACAGATACGCAGTATTTT. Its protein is CATSVGSGYTDTQYF.

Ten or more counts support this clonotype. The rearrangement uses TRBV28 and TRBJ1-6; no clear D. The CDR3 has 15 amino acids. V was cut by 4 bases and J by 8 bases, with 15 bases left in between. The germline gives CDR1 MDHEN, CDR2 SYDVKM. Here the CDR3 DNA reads TGTGCCAGCAGTTCGGGCCGCAGAACCGATTCACCCCTCCACTTT. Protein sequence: CASSSGRRTDSPLHF.

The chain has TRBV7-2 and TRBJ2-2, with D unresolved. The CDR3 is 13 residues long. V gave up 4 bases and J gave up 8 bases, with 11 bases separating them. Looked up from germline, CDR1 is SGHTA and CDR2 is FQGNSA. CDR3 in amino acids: CASSSPKLGELFF. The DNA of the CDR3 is TGTGCCAGCAGCTCCCCCAAGTTGGGGGAGCTGTTTTTT.

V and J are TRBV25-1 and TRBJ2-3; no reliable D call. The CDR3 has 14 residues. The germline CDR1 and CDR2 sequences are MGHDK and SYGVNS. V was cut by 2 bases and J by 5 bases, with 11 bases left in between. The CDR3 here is CASSEGVYGDTQYF. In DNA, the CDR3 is TGTGCCAGCAGTGAAGGGGTCTATGGAGATACGCAGTATTTT.

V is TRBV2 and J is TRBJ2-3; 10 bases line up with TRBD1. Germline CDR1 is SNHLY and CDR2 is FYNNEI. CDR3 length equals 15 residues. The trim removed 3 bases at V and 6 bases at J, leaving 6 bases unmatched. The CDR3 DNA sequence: TGTGCCAGCAGTGACGGACAGGGGGGTGGGGATACGCAGTATTTT. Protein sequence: CASSDGQGGGDTQYF. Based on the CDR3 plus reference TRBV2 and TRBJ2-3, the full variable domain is EPEVTQTPSHQVTQMGQEVILRCVPISNHLYFYWYRQILGQKVEFLVSFYNNEISEKSEIFDDQFSVERPDGSNFTLKIRSTKLEDSAMYFCASSDGQGGGDTQYFGPGTRLTVL.

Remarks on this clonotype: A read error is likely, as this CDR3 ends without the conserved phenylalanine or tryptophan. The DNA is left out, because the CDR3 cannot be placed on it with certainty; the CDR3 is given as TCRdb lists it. The CDR3: CASSSTAGRST. The chain recombines TRBV7-8 with TRBJ1-3. Both ends counted, the CDR3 spans 11 residues. Germline V gene lookup returns CDR1 SGHVS and CDR2 FQNEAQ.

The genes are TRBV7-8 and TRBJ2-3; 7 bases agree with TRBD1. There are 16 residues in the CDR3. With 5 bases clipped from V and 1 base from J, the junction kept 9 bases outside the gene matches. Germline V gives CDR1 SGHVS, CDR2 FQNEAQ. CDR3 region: CASSQSGQIRTDTQYF. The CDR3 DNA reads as TGTGCCAGCAGCCAATCGGGACAGATTCGCACAGATACGCAGTATTTT.

The CDR3 loop reads CASSLGEGLAGTYEQYF. CDR3 DNA: TGTGCCAGCAGCTTAGGTGAAGGACTAGCGGGTACCTACGAGCAGTACTTC. This chain links TRBV7-9 with TRBJ2-7; TRBD2 matches at 11 bases. The V segment lost 1 base and the J segment 2 bases; nucleotides outside the gene matches: 7. The CDR3 extends over 17 amino acids. From germline, CDR1 is SEHNR and CDR2 FQNEAQ (reference sequence).

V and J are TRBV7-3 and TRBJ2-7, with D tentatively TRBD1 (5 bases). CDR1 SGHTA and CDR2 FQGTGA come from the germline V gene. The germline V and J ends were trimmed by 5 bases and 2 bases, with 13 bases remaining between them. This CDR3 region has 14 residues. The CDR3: CASSVGRGTYEQYF. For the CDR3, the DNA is TGTGCCAGCAGCGTAGGAAGGGGAACCTACGAGCAGTACTTC.

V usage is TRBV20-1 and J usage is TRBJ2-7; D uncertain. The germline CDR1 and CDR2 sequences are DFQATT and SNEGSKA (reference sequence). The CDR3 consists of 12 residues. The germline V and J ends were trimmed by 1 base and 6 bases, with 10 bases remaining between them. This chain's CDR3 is CSARAPGREQYF. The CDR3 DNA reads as TGCAGTGCTAGAGCCCCGGGTCGCGAGCAGTACTTC.

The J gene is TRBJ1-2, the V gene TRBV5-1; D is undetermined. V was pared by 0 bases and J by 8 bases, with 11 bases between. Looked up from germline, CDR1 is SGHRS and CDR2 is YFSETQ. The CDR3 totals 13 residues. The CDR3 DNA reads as TGCGCCAGCAGCTTGGACGGCTACCAGGGCTACACCTTC. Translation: CASSLDGYQGYTF.

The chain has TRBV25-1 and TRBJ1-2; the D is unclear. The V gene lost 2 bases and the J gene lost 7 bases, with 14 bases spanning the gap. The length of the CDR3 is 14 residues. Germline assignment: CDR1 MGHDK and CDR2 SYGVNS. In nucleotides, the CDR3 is TGTGCCAGCAGTGAAGCCCCTGCCAGACGTGGCTACACCTTC. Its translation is CASSEAPARRGYTF.

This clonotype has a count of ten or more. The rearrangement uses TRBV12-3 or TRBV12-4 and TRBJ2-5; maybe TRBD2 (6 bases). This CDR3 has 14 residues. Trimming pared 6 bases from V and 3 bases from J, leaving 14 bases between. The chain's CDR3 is CASRQGLIKETQYF. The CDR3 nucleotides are TGTGCCAGCAGGCAGGGACTGATAAAAGAGACCCAGTACTTC.